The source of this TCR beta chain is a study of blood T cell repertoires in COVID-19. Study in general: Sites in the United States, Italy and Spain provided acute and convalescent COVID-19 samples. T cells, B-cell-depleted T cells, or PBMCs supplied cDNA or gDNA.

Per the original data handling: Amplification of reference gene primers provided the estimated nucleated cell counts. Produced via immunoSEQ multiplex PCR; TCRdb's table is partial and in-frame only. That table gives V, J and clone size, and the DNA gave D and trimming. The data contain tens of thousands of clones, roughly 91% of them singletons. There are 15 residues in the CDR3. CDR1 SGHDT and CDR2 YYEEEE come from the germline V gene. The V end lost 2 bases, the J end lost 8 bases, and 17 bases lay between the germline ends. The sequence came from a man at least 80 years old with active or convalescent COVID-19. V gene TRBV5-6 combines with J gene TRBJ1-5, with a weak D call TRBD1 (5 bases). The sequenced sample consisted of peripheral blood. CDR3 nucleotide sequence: TGTGCCAGCAGCTTACGATCAGGGTTTGGGGAGCCCCAGCATTTT. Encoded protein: CASSLRSGFGEPQHF.